The rows below give T cell receptor beta chains drawn from one sample of a study of blood T cell repertoires in COVID-19. Sequencing was performed with immunoSEQ multiplex PCR; in TCRdb, only in-frame clones are kept and a portion is missing. The data hold 100,000 to 150,000 clones, with roughly four fifths observed a single time. Material: peripheral blood. The receptors come from a woman aged 45-60 years with acute or convalescent COVID-19. The CDR3 runs from the conserved cysteine through the conserved F or W.

TRBV13	TRBJ2-7	CASSSGGYEQYF
TRBV28	TRBJ1-2	CASSPDRKKYGYTF
TRBV18	TRBJ2-1	CASSPTGGGYNEQFF
TRBV14	TRBJ2-2	CASSQDGVKLDTGELFF
TRBV6-1	TRBJ1-6	CASSETPRAGIANSPLHF
TRBV5-1	TRBJ1-2	CASSPAGTTSYGYTF
TRBV19	TRBJ1-4	CASSQGGSGNEKLFF
TRBV2	TRBJ2-2	CASSESRLAGGPGELFF
TRBV12-3/TRBV12-4	TRBJ1-6	CASSLVQFSPLHF
TRBV28	TRBJ1-2	CASSPVGGGRNGYTF
TRBV6-2/TRBV6-3	TRBJ1-5	CASSLESYNQPQHF
TRBV5-8	TRBJ2-6	CASSLGRTNGANVLTF
TRBV2	TRBJ2-3	CASSWQGSTDTQYF
TRBV27	TRBJ1-2	CASSLGSGVSGYTF
TRBV14	TRBJ1-1	CASSTLTGGVTEAFF
TRBV3-1/TRBV3-2	TRBJ2-7	CASSQAGTGGSYEQYF
TRBV9	TRBJ1-1	CASSVGNPDRFNTEAFF
TRBV19	TRBJ1-6	CASSIRQSGAISPLHF
TRBV5-1	TRBJ1-2	CASSLAGLNYGYTF
TRBV6-5	TRBJ1-6	CASKGQPTHSPLHF
TRBV9	TRBJ2-7	CASSRLGGSYEQYF
TRBV5-6	TRBJ1-6	CASSSQGNRLNSPLHF
TRBV11-2	TRBJ1-1	CASSKDSRNTEAFF
TRBV18	TRBJ1-5	CASSPGTGPFGNQPQHF
TRBV14	TRBJ1-1	CASSQAPGNTEAFF
TRBV27	TRBJ2-7	CASGFQGVSLYF
TRBV28	TRBJ2-2	CASSGTTSNTGELFF
TRBV19	TRBJ1-6	CASSYWDRDNSPLHF
TRBV6-1	TRBJ2-3	CASSEIGGGGDTQYF
TRBV21-1	TRBJ1-2	CASSKEGRTTNYGYTF
TRBV19	TRBJ1-5	CASSPAGRTGGWGSNQPQHF